Listed here are 23 T cell receptor beta chains from one sample, sequenced in a study of T-cell memory formation after mild COVID-19. MiXCR, run by TCRdb on the 5' RACE reads, gives a single entry per CDR3 protein. The sample has roughly 500,000 distinct CDR3 sequences, about 20% seen once. The source material was PBMCs or a T cell subset sorted from them (not recorded which). Every receptor here comes from an adult woman who had mild COVID-19 (a few samples of this study predate the infection). Cell type and time point are not known.

In its sample, this clonotype was seen a few times. The chain has TRBV4-1 and TRBJ1-5, with D uncertain. Germline CDR1 MGHRA, CDR2 YSYEKL. CDR3 length equals 16 residues. V dropped 4 bases and J dropped 11 bases, with 24 bases sitting between them. CDR3: CASSRVSTDLYYAQHF. CDR3 coding DNA: TGCGCCAGCAGCCGAGTAAGTACGGATCTATATTACGCCCAGCATTTT.

The chain has TRBV7-2 and TRBJ1-2; 10 positions agree with TRBD1. CDR3 length equals 16 residues. Germline loops: CDR1 SGHTA, CDR2 FQGNSA. V dropped 5 bases and J dropped 8; count of bases not matched to a gene: 14. The CDR3 loop is CASSAPGTGVGAGYTF. DNA of the CDR3: TGTGCCAGCAGCGCACCCGGGACAGGGGTTGGAGCGGGCTACACCTTC.

This clonotype came up a few times. The chain combines TRBV10-2 with TRBJ1-1, with D possibly TRBD1 on 5 matching bases. This CDR3 is built from 13 residues. The V gene's germline CDR1 is WSHSY and CDR2 SAAADI. Trimming took 0 bases from V and 4 from J, leaving 6 bases between them. CDR3 protein: CASSESGGTEAFF. CDR3 DNA: TGCGCCAGCAGTGAGTCGGGGGGCACTGAAGCTTTCTTT.

This clonotype has only a few counts. The chain couples TRBV11-2 to TRBJ2-5; 8 nucleotides line up with TRBD1. The germline gives CDR1 SGHAT, CDR2 FQNNGV. Unmatched junction bases numbered 9, after V lost 4 bases and J lost 5 bases. The CDR3 length is 15 residues. This chain's CDR3 is CASSSGLTGGETQYF. As DNA, the CDR3 is TGTGCCAGCAGCTCGGGACTCACAGGGGGGGAGACCCAGTACTTC. The entire variable domain, with the rest obtained from reference TRBV11-2 and TRBJ2-5, is as follows: EAGVAQSPRYKIIEKRQSVAFWCNPISGHATLYWYQQILGQGPKLLIQFQNNGVVDDSQLPKDRFSAERLKGVDSTLKIQPAKLEDSAVYLCASSSGLTGGETQYFGPGTRLLVL.

This clonotype was counted only a few times. The chain couples TRBV29-1 to TRBJ2-3; 7 bases fit TRBD2. Germline V gene lookup returns CDR1 SQVTM and CDR2 ANQGSEA. Trimming took 3 bases from V and 13 from J; bases not matched to a gene: 7. The CDR3 has 11 residues. The CDR3 loop reads CSVDLASGKYF. The CDR3 DNA reads TGCAGCGTTGATCTAGCTAGCGGAAAGTATTTT.

The chain employs TRBV29-1 and TRBJ1-1; no firm D call. With 1 base removed from V and 1 base from J, the gap between germline ends came to 10 bases. From germline, CDR1 is SQVTM and CDR2 ANQGSEA. CDR3 length: 14 amino acids. The CDR3 DNA follows: TGCAGCGTTGAAGTCACGAACAGGAACACTGAAGCTTTCTTT. Translated: CSVEVTNRNTEAFF.

This clonotype turned up a few times. V usage is TRBV12-3 or TRBV12-4 and J usage is TRBJ2-6; no firm D call. This CDR3 contains 15 residues. Trimming took 3 bases from V and 2 from J, leaving 8 bases between them. In DNA, the CDR3 is TGTGCCAGCAGTTTCTCGGCGACTGGGGCCAACGTCCTGACTTTC. The encoded protein is CASSFSATGANVLTF.

The chain couples TRBV12-3 or TRBV12-4 to TRBJ2-7; the D is unclear. With 3 bases removed from V and 4 bases from J, the gap between germline ends came to 16 bases. The CDR3 loop spans 15 amino acids. CDR3: CASSFGRMGFYEQYF. CDR3 sequence (DNA): TGTGCCAGCAGTTTCGGCAGAATGGGATTTTACGAGCAGTACTTC.

The chain is built from TRBV18 and TRBJ1-1; D is unclear. The CDR3 is 13 amino acids. V lost 1 base and J 8 bases, leaving 11 bases between the germline ends. CDR1 KGHSH and CDR2 LQKENI come from the germline V gene. The DNA for the CDR3 is TGTGCCAGCTCACCACTTGGGTTTCGGGAAGCTTTCTTT. It translates to CASSPLGFREAFF. The full variable domain, completed using reference TRBV18 and TRBJ1-1, is NAGVMQNPRHLVRRRGQEARLRCSPMKGHSHVYWYRQLPEEGLKFMVYLQKENIIDESGMPKERFSAEFPKEGPSILRIQQVVRGDSAAYFCASSPLGFREAFFGQGTRLTVV.

In its sample, this clonotype was seen a few times. The chain combines TRBV29-1 with TRBJ1-1, with TRBD1 matching over 7 bases. V lost 1 base, J lost 10 bases, and 21 bases stayed unmatched. CDR1 is SQVTM, CDR2 ANQGSEA, per germline. The CDR3 extends over 17 amino acids. CDR3 nucleotide sequence: TGCAGCGTTGAAGGAGGTGGTCGACAGGGAATTAATCTGAGAGCTTTCTTT. It translates to CSVEGGGRQGINLRAFF.

This clonotype has a handful of counts. The V gene is TRBV4-1, the J gene TRBJ2-5; 8 nucleotides align to TRBD1. Trimming took 4 bases from V and 5 from J; bases not matched to a gene: 12. CDR1 MGHRA and CDR2 YSYEKL come from the germline V gene. This CDR3 comprises 16 residues. The CDR3 sequence: CASSPHFGQGMETQYF. The CDR3 DNA sequence: TGCGCCAGCAGCCCCCACTTTGGACAGGGAATGGAGACCCAGTACTTC.

CDR3 nucleotides: TGTGCCAGCAGCTTGGGTTTGGCGGGAGGGTTATACGAGCAGTACTTC. As protein: CASSLGLAGGLYEQYF. The V gene is TRBV5-4, the J gene TRBJ2-7, with 9 bases matching TRBD2. Germline V CDR1 and CDR2: SGHNT, YYREEE (reference sequence). CDR3 length: 16 amino acids. V dropped 0 bases and J dropped 4; count of bases not matched to a gene: 8.

This clonotype appeared a few times. At one of its ends the junction is not consistent with the germline gene, which may arise from a read error. The J gene is TRBJ1-2, the V gene TRBV20-1; no clear D gene. The germline CDR1 and CDR2 sequences are DFQATT and SNEGSKA (reference sequence). The CDR3 is made up of 17 amino acids. CDR3 DNA sequence: TGCAGTGCTAGAGATGCCGGATCCCCACGGCCAGAATATGCCTACACCTTC. Its protein is CSARDAGSPRPEYAYTF.

This chain uses TRBV10-3 with TRBJ2-7; D is tentatively TRBD1 or TRBD2 (5 bases each). Trimming removed 2 bases at V and 0 bases at J, with 17 bases between. Per the germline V gene, CDR1 is ENHRY and CDR2 is SYGVKD. The length of the CDR3 is 17 residues. The CDR3 reads CAISENQSGPSSYEQYF. The CDR3 DNA follows: TGTGCCATCAGTGAGAATCAGTCGGGACCCAGCTCCTACGAGCAGTACTTC.

The table lists this clonotype with a few counts. The chain is built from TRBV5-1 and TRBJ1-2, with TRBD1 identical over 7 bases. Germline values: CDR1 SGHRS, CDR2 YFSETQ. CDR3 length: 13 amino acids. With V trimmed by 0 bases and J by 10 bases, 6 bases remained unmatched. In DNA, the CDR3 is TGCGCCAGCAGCTTGGGAGGGGGCCGGCTCTACACCTTC. This codes for CASSLGGGRLYTF.

This clonotype was picked up a small number of times. The genes are TRBV7-2 and TRBJ1-4; possible D gene TRBD1, 5 bases. Trimming pared 2 bases from V and 6 bases from J, leaving 19 bases between. CDR3 length: 17 amino acids. Germline V gives CDR1 SGHTA, CDR2 FQGNSA. This chain's CDR3 is CASSLNFWWQGYEKLFF. CDR3 bases: TGTGCCAGCAGCTTAAATTTTTGGTGGCAGGGATATGAAAAACTGTTTTTT.

This clonotype showed up just a few times. The rearrangement links TRBV9 to TRBJ1-2; D remains ambiguous. From germline, CDR1 is SGDLS and CDR2 YYNGEE. The CDR3 consists of 15 residues. V lost 4 bases and J 4 bases, leaving 17 bases between the germline ends. CDR3 coding DNA: TGTGCCAGCAGCCCCCCCACGAGTCCCGCCTATGGCTACACCTTC. Its protein is CASSPPTSPAYGYTF.

This clonotype was observed a few times. J is TRBJ1-1 and V is TRBV27, with TRBD1 as a possible D gene (5 bases). Per germline, CDR1 MNHEY and CDR2 SMNVEV (reference sequence). The V end lost 9 bases, the J end lost 1 base, and 12 bases lay between the germline ends. The CDR3 has 13 amino acids. CDR3 protein: CARGLKENTEAFF. CDR3 in DNA: TGTGCCAGGGGGCTGAAGGAGAACACTGAAGCTTTCTTT.

The chain joins TRBV5-1 to TRBJ1-1; TRBD1 is a possible D gene (5 bases). Germline V gene sequence: CDR1 SGHRS, CDR2 YFSETQ. The V and J ends lost 0 bases and 2 bases respectively, with 8 bases between them. The CDR3 runs to 14 residues. CDR3 in DNA: TGCGCCAGCAGCTTGGTGAGGGGAAACACTGAAGCTTTCTTT. As protein: CASSLVRGNTEAFF.

This clonotype was observed once. The chain's CDR3 is CASSEWSGDFYGYTF. DNA of the CDR3: TGTGCCAGCAGTGAATGGTCGGGGGATTTCTATGGCTACACCTTC. This chain uses TRBV2 with TRBJ1-2; TRBD1 is a possible D gene (5 bases). Deletions cut 2 bases from V and 4 bases from J, with 14 bases between. Germline CDR1 and CDR2: SNHLY and FYNNEI. The CDR3 has 15 residues.

This clonotype was observed a few times. A much more abundant neighbour one base away suggests this may be a read error. This sequence joins TRBV5-1 and TRBJ2-7; the match to TRBD2 covers 8 bases. The junction had 2 bases not matched to a gene; V was cut back by 0 bases and J by 3 bases. Germline V lookup: CDR1 SGHRS, CDR2 YFSETQ. The CDR3 contains 14 residues. The CDR3 spells CASSLGTSFYEQYF. CDR3 nucleotides: TGCGCCAGCAGCTTGGGGACTAGCTTCTACGAGCAGTACTTC.

The chain is built from TRBV2 and TRBJ1-5; D is perhaps TRBD1 (5 bases). Germline V gene data show CDR1 as SNHLY and CDR2 as FYNNEI. Trimming took off 4 bases at V and 2 bases at J, with 18 bases between the two ends. CDR3 size: 17 residues. This chain's CDR3 is CASSGGTAGFGNQPQHF. CDR3 nucleotide sequence: TGTGCCAGCAGTGGGGGGACGGCGGGGTTCGGCAATCAGCCCCAGCATTTT.

The V gene is TRBV7-9, the J gene TRBJ1-5; D unclear. There are 15 residues in the CDR3. The V gene's germline CDR1 is SEHNR and CDR2 FQNEAQ (reference sequence). The V end was cut by 3 bases, the J end by 3 bases, with 12 bases between. In DNA form, the CDR3 reads TGTGCCAGCAGCTTGGGTAGCGGGCACAATCAGCCCCAGCATTTT. Protein product: CASSLGSGHNQPQHF.